The 5 T cell receptor beta chains below all came from one sample that was sequenced in a study of blood T cell repertoires in COVID-19. This table comes from immunoSEQ multiplex PCR, and its TCRdb copy is limited to in-frame clones, with some not included. The sample holds roughly 80,000 clones, about nine tenths seen once. The sample was peripheral blood. These receptors originate from a woman in her fifties or sixties in a cohort sampled during active COVID-19.

This sequence joins TRBV28 and TRBJ1-2; no firm D call. The CDR3 runs to 12 residues. Deletions cut 3 bases from V and 4 bases from J, with 6 bases between. The germline gives CDR1 MDHEN, CDR2 SYDVKM. In DNA form, the CDR3 reads TGTGCCAGCAGTTTGGAGCTCTATGGCTACACCTTC. It yields the protein CASSLELYGYTF.

The chain employs TRBV27 and TRBJ2-3; a weak D match, TRBD2 (7 bases). V dropped 3 bases and J dropped 0 bases, with 22 bases sitting between them. CDR1 and CDR2 (germline): MNHEY, SMNVEV (reference sequence). This CDR3 region has 19 residues. The CDR3 DNA is TGTGCCAGCAGTTTTGGGAGGGGGGGTTTACCCCGAAGCACAGATACGCAGTATTTT. It yields the protein CASSFGRGGLPRSTDTQYF.

The chain is built from TRBV6-5 and TRBJ1-2; D perhaps matches TRBD1 (6 bases). This CDR3 is built from 13 residues. The germline V and J ends were trimmed by 6 bases and 8 bases, with 16 bases remaining between them. Germline V gene lookup returns CDR1 MNHEY and CDR2 SVGAGI. The chain's CDR3 is CASRTTGIRGYTF. CDR3 sequence (DNA): TGTGCCAGCAGGACAACAGGGATTAGGGGCTACACCTTC.

This clone was counted once. Relative to the germline gene, one junction end is altered; a read error may explain this. The rearrangement uses TRBV18 and TRBJ2-1; 12 nucleotides align to TRBD2. Germline values: CDR1 KGHSH, CDR2 LQKENI. The CDR3 is made up of 18 amino acids. The DNA of the CDR3 is TGTGCCAGCTCAACACCCCTGACTAGCGGGAGCTCCTACAATGAGCAGTTCTTC. Its protein is CASSTPLTSGSSYNEQFF.

This clone was detected only a few times. This chain uses TRBV6-6 with TRBJ1-1; D might be TRBD1 (5 bases). Germline CDR1 is MNHNY and CDR2 is SVGAGI (reference sequence). The CDR3 is made up of 14 amino acids. V was clipped by 0 bases and J by 1 base, with 6 bases between them. CDR3 DNA: TGTGCCAGCAGTTACTCGGGGGGGAACACTGAAGCTTTCTTT. It codes for CASSYSGGNTEAFF.